A single sample is the source of the 23 T cell receptor beta chains below, sequenced in a study of blood T cell repertoires in COVID-19. Repertoires were generated with immunoSEQ multiplex PCR, while TCRdb's copy carries only in-frame clones and drops some. The sample yields 380,000 or so clones, approximately 87% seen once. Material: PBMCs or T cells enriched from blood (not recorded which). These receptors originate from a man younger than 45 who had recovered from COVID-19.

The chain has TRBV6-5 and TRBJ1-5; D is perhaps TRBD1 (6 bases). This CDR3 comprises 15 residues. From germline, CDR1 is MNHEY and CDR2 SVGAGI. The ends were cut back, 6 bases at V and 5 bases at J, with 17 bases in the middle. The CDR3 coding sequence is TGTGCCAGCAGACAGGGACAAAACCCCCATCAGCCCCAGCATTTT. Translating gives CASRQGQNPHQPQHF.

The chain links TRBV2 to TRBJ1-2; no firm D call. The CDR3 spans 14 residues. The germline gives CDR1 SNHLY, CDR2 FYNNEI. V lost 2 bases, J lost 0 bases, and 7 bases lay in between. DNA for the CDR3: TGTGCCAGCAGTGAAACAGCTACTAACTATGGCTACACCTTC. Protein product: CASSETATNYGYTF.

For the CDR3, the DNA is TGTGCCAGCTCCTTGGGGGGGAAGGATACGCAGTATTTT. This sequence encodes CASSLGGKDTQYF. V is TRBV7-8 and J is TRBJ2-3; 7 nucleotides line up with TRBD2. This CDR3 region has 13 residues. V lost 8 bases and J lost 6; bases outside the gene matches: 8. Germline CDR1 reads SGHVS; CDR2 reads FQNEAQ.

This clone was counted once. The V and J genes are TRBV19 and TRBJ1-6; 9 bases line up with TRBD1. The CDR3 totals 15 residues. The V and J ends lost 7 bases and 7 bases, in that order; junction bases with no gene match: 8. Germline V CDR1 and CDR2: LNHDA, SQIVND (reference sequence). Here the CDR3 DNA reads TGTGCCAGTACCTGGGGACAGGGCCCCAATTCACCCCTCCACTTT. It is translated as CASTWGQGPNSPLHF. The full variable domain, rest sourced from reference TRBV19 and TRBJ1-6, is DGGITQSPKYLFRKEGQNVTLSCEQNLNHDAMYWYRQDPGQGLRLIYYSQIVNDFQKGDIAEGYSVSREKKESFPLTVTSAQKNPTAFYLCASTWGQGPNSPLHFGNGTRLTVT.

The rearrangement joins TRBV6-9 to TRBJ1-4; 7 positions agree with TRBD1. The CDR3 extends over 16 amino acids. CDR1 and CDR2 (germline): MNHGY, SVAAGI. V was clipped by 10 bases and J by 7 bases; unmatched bases: 18. The CDR3 loop reads CATGRTGLSLPEKLFF. As DNA, the CDR3 is TGTGCCACGGGGAGGACAGGCCTTTCTCTCCCTGAAAAACTGTTTTTT.

The chain links TRBV7-2 to TRBJ1-2; D may be TRBD1 (6 bases). V lost 5 bases to trimming and J lost 3 bases, with 13 bases between them. Per germline, CDR1 SGHTA and CDR2 FQGNSA. The CDR3 loop spans 14 amino acids. Here the CDR3 reads CASSRGQQDYGYTF. The DNA for the CDR3 is TGTGCCAGCAGCCGCGGACAGCAAGACTATGGCTACACCTTC.

V and J are TRBV5-1 and TRBJ1-4, with D hard to call. V shed 0 bases and J shed 5 bases, with 11 bases lying between them. The CDR3 is 15 residues long. Germline V lookup: CDR1 SGHRS, CDR2 YFSETQ. The CDR3 bases are TGCGCCAGCAGCTTGGGCGGTCAGCTCAATGAAAAACTGTTTTTT. It specifies CASSLGGQLNEKLFF.

The genes are TRBV21-1 and TRBJ1-4; the tabulated D call, TRBD1, remains unverified against the DNA. TRBV21-1 is given as a pseudogene. The CDR3 has 14 amino acids. The CDR3 DNA reads TGTGCCAGCAGCAAACTACAGCCAAATGAAAAACTGTTTTTT. Its translation: CASSKLQPNEKLFF.

The V and J genes are TRBV9 and TRBJ2-2; TRBD2 matches 7 bases. Germline V CDR1 and CDR2: SGDLS, YYNGEE. CDR3 length equals 16 residues. The junction had 8 bases not matched to a gene; V was cut back by 4 bases and J by 2 bases. CDR3 sequence: CASSPMAGVNTGELFF. In DNA form, the CDR3 reads TGTGCCAGCAGCCCCATGGCGGGGGTCAACACCGGGGAGCTGTTTTTT. Full variable domain (missing parts from reference TRBV9 and TRBJ2-2): DSGVTQTPKHLITATGQRVTLRCSPRSGDLSVYWYQQSLDQGLQFLIQYYNGEERAKGNILERFSAQQFPDLHSELNLSSLELGDSALYFCASSPMAGVNTGELFFGEGSRLTVL.

This chain joins TRBV5-1 and TRBJ2-5; 7 bases agree with TRBD2. CDR1 SGHRS and CDR2 YFSETQ come from the germline V gene. CDR3 length: 12 amino acids. Losses at the gene ends were 4 bases for V and 4 bases for J; bases not matched to a gene: 1. CDR3 loop: CASSPGGETQYF. CDR3 DNA: TGCGCCAGCAGCCCGGGGGGAGAGACCCAGTACTTC.

The rearrangement links TRBV7-9 to TRBJ2-7, with D tentatively TRBD2 (7 bases). Germline V gene lookup returns CDR1 SEHNR and CDR2 FQNEAQ (reference sequence). CDR3 length: 14 residues. With 5 bases removed from V and 6 bases from J, the gap between germline ends came to 17 bases. The CDR3 loop reads CASSGGGRDGEQYF. CDR3 nucleotide sequence: TGTGCCAGCAGCGGCGGGGGCCGGGACGGCGAGCAGTACTTC.

V and J are TRBV11-2 and TRBJ1-1, with D maybe TRBD1 (5 bases). The V end was cut by 1 base, the J end by 5 bases, with 14 bases between. The CDR3 extends over 15 amino acids. Germline CDR1 reads SGHAT; CDR2 reads FQNNGV. The CDR3 DNA sequence: TGTGCCAGCAGCTTAGGGATTATTCGGGGGACTGAAGCTTTCTTT. Translation gives CASSLGIIRGTEAFF.

V gene TRBV29-1 combines with J gene TRBJ2-7, with D possibly TRBD1 on 6 matching bases. The germline V and J ends were trimmed by 4 bases and 0 bases, with 7 bases remaining between them. The germline CDR1 and CDR2 sequences are SQVTM and ANQGSEA. CDR3 length equals 12 residues. The CDR3: CSVVDSSYEQYF. CDR3 bases: TGCAGCGTTGTGGACAGCTCCTACGAGCAGTACTTC.

There are a few counts of this clone. This chain uses TRBV10-3 with TRBJ1-2; 7 bases agree with TRBD1. CDR1 is ENHRY and CDR2 is SYGVKD in the germline V gene. V was pared by 3 bases and J by 3 bases, with 4 bases of the junction left unmatched. The CDR3 is made up of 14 amino acids. CDR3 protein: CAISEGGRDYGYTF. The CDR3 nucleotides are TGTGCCATCAGTGAAGGGGGCAGAGACTATGGCTACACCTTC.

V gene TRBV3-1 (or the pseudogene TRBV3-2) combines with J gene TRBJ2-1; TRBD2 agrees at 7 bases. The germline V gene has CDR1 LGHDT and CDR2 YNNKEL (reference sequence). CDR3 length: 14 amino acids. With V trimmed by 4 bases and J by 9 bases, 9 bases remained unmatched. This chain's CDR3 is CASSLGVGEGEQFF. As DNA, the CDR3 is TGTGCCAGCAGCCTGGGAGTCGGGGAGGGTGAGCAGTTCTTC.

The table lists this clone with a few counts. The chain combines TRBV6-2 or TRBV6-3 with TRBJ1-6; TRBD1 might be the D (5 bases). The CDR3 loop spans 17 amino acids. CDR1 and CDR2 (germline): MNHEY, SVGEGT. Trimming left V 5 bases short and J 6 bases short, with 20 bases between. The CDR3 sequence is CASSPLLGGIGNSPLHF. The CDR3 DNA sequence: TGTGCCAGCAGTCCGCTATTGGGGGGAATTGGTAATTCACCCCTCCACTTT.

The V gene is TRBV7-3, the J gene TRBJ2-7; the match to TRBD1 covers 7 bases. There are 13 residues in the CDR3. Germline V gene sequence: CDR1 SGHTA, CDR2 FQGTGA. The trim removed 5 bases at V and 3 bases at J, leaving 4 bases unmatched. For the CDR3, the DNA is TGTGCCAGCAGCAGGCGACAGGGCTACGAGCAGTACTTC. This codes for CASSRRQGYEQYF.

The chain employs TRBV10-1 and TRBJ2-3; 12 bases line up with TRBD2. The CDR3 covers 18 residues. The junction had 10 bases not matched to a gene; V was cut back by 0 bases and J by 6 bases. Per germline, CDR1 WNHNN and CDR2 SYGVQD (reference sequence). CDR3 protein: CASSESLAGGLGSDTQYF. The CDR3 DNA reads as TGCGCCAGCAGTGAGTCCCTAGCGGGGGGGCTAGGTAGCGATACGCAGTATTTT.

This rearrangement joins TRBV10-1 to TRBJ2-3; TRBD2 matches 13 bases. V was clipped by 5 bases and J by 0 bases; unmatched bases: 5. This CDR3 has 17 residues. Germline V gene sequence: CDR1 WNHNN, CDR2 SYGVQD (reference sequence). CDR3 residues: CASSQGLAGASTDTQYF. The CDR3 coding sequence is TGCGCCAGCAGTCAAGGACTAGCGGGGGCTAGCACAGATACGCAGTATTTT.

In this sample, this clone turned up once. J is TRBJ1-5 and V is TRBV18, with D maybe TRBD1 (6 bases). Trimming pared 3 bases from V and 5 bases from J, leaving 8 bases between. CDR3 length: 13 residues. CDR1 and CDR2 from the germline V gene are KGHSH and LQKENI. The CDR3 sequence: CASSPHRDQPQHF. As DNA, the CDR3 is TGTGCCAGCTCACCCCACAGGGATCAGCCCCAGCATTTT.

The rearrangement joins TRBV9 to TRBJ2-1; 10 bases fit TRBD2. Germline lookup yields CDR1 SGDLS and CDR2 YYNGEE. This CDR3 is 14 amino acids long. The V gene end was trimmed by 2 bases and the J gene end by 6 bases; junction bases not matched to a gene: 2. The CDR3 coding sequence is TGTGCCAGCAGCGTGAGCGGGGGGGGCAATGAGCAGTTCTTC. Amino acids: CASSVSGGGNEQFF.

This sequence joins TRBV5-1 and TRBJ1-2; TRBD1 matches 7 bases. The germline V gene encodes CDR1 SGHRS and CDR2 YFSETQ. The J segment lost 4 bases and the V segment lost 4 bases, leaving 4 bases of the junction unmatched. This CDR3 contains 13 residues. The CDR3 DNA sequence: TGCGCCAGCAGCGACAGGGAGGTCTATGGCTACACCTTC. Translated, it gives CASSDREVYGYTF.

The genes are TRBV14 and TRBJ1-2, with 9 bases fitting TRBD1. The V gene's germline CDR1 is SGHDN and CDR2 FVKESK. V lost 4 bases, J lost 4 bases, and 4 bases stayed unmatched. The CDR3 runs to 14 residues. Here the CDR3 DNA reads TGTGCCAGCAGCCGAATGGGACAGGGCTATGGCTACACCTTC. Translating it yields CASSRMGQGYGYTF.